Detailed here is one T cell receptor beta chain. Germline CDR1 is SGHDT and CDR2 is YYEEEE. The CDR3 loop spans 15 amino acids. V dropped 4 bases and J dropped 5 bases, with 15 bases sitting between them. Sequenced by immunoSEQ multiplex PCR; TCRdb stores in-frame clones only, minus some. The sample lists about 310,000 clones; roughly 85% were seen once. The data were obtained in a study of cytotoxic CD8 clonotypes in ibrutinib-treated CLL. Study-wide context: Of the patients, about twelve were relapsed/refractory, about 16 treatment-naive and 17 to 18 IGHV unmutated.

The clonotype was recovered from a human donor with chronic lymphocytic leukemia. The specimen was PBMCs, collected before ibrutinib treatment. The genes are TRBV5-6 and TRBJ1-4; a possible D gene is TRBD1 (5 bases). CDR3 amino acids: CASSPSGPGNEKLFF. The CDR3 DNA follows: TGTGCCAGCAGCCCTTCGGGACCCGGGAATGAAAAACTGTTTTTT.